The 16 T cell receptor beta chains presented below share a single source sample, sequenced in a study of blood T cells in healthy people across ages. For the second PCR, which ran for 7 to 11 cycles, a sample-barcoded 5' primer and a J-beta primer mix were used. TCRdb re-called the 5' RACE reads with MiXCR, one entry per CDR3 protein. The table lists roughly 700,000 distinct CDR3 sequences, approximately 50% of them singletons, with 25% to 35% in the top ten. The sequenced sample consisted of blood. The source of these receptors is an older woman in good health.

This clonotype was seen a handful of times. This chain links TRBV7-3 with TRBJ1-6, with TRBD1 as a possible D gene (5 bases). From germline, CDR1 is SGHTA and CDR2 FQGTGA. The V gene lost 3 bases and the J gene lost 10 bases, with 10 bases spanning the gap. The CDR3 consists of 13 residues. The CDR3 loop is CASSLGEGSPLHF. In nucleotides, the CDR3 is TGTGCCAGCAGCTTGGGGGAAGGATCACCCCTCCACTTT.

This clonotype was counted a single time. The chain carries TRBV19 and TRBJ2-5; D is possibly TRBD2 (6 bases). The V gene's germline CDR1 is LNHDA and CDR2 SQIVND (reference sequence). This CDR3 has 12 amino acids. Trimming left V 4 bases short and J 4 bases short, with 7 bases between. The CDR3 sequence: CASSRRAETQYF. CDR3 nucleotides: TGTGCCAGTAGTAGGAGGGCAGAGACCCAGTACTTC.

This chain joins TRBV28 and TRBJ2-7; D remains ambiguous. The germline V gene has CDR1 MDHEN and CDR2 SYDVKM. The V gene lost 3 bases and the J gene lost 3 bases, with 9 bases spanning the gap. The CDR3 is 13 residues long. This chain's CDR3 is CASSFRAVYEQYF. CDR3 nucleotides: TGTGCCAGCAGTTTTCGGGCAGTCTACGAGCAGTACTTC.

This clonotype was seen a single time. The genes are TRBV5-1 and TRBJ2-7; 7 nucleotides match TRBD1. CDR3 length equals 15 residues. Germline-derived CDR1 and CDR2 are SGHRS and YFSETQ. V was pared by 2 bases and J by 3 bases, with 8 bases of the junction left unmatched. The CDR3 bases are TGCGCCAGCAGCTTCGGCCCGGGACAGAGCTACGAGCAGTACTTC. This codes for CASSFGPGQSYEQYF.

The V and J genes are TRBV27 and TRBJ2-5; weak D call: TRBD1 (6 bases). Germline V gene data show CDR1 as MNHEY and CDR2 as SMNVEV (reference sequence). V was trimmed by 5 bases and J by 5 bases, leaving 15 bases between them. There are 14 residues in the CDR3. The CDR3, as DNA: TGTGCCAGCAGTGCCCCCAACAGGGAGGAGACCCAGTACTTC. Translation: CASSAPNREETQYF.

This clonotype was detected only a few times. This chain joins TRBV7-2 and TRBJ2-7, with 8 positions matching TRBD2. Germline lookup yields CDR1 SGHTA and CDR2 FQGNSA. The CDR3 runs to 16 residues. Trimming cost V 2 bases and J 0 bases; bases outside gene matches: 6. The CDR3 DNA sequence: TGTGCCAGCAGCTTACAGGCCGGGACTAGCTCCTACGAGCAGTACTTC. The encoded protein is CASSLQAGTSSYEQYF.

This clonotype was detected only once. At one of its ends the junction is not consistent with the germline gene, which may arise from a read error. The CDR3 DNA is TGCACCAGCAGCTTAAGCAGTGGAGGAGAGACCCAGTACTTC. Amino acids: CTSSLSSGGETQYF. V and J are TRBV5-1 and TRBJ2-5; perhaps TRBD2 as D (5 bases). Germline V CDR1 and CDR2: SGHRS, YFSETQ. The CDR3 sequence is 14 residues long.

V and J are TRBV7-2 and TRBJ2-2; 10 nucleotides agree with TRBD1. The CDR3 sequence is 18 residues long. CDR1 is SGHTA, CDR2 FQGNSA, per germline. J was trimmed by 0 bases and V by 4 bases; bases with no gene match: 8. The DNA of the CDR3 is TGTGCCAGCAGCTATAGGATCGGACAGGGGGCGAACACCGGGGAGCTGTTTTTT. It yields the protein CASSYRIGQGANTGELFF.

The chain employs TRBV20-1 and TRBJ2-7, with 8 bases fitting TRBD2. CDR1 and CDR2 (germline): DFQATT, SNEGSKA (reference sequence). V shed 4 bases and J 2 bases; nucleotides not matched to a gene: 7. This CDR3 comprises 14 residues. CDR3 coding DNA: TGCAGTGCTAATAGCGGGATTCGGACCTACGAGCAGTACTTC. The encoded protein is CSANSGIRTYEQYF.

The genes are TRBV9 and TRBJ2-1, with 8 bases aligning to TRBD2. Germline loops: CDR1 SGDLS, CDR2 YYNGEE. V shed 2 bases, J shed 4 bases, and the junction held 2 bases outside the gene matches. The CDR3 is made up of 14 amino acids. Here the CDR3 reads CASSVTSGYNEQFF. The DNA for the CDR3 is TGTGCCAGCAGCGTTACTAGCGGATACAATGAGCAGTTCTTC.

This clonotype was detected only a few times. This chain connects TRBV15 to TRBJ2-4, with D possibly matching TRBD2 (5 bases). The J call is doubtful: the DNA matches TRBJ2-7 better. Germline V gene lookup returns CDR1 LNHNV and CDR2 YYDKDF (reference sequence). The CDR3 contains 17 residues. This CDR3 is CATSRDGNWGDPYEQYF. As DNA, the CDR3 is TGTGCCACCAGCAGAGACGGGAATTGGGGTGACCCCTACGAGCAGTACTTC.

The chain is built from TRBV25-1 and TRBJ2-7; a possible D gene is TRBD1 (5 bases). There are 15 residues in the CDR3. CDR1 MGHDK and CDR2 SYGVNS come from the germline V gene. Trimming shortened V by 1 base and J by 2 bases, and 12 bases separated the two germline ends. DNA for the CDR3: TGTGCCAGCAGTGAATTAGGAGACAGTACCTACGAGCAGTACTTC. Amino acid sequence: CASSELGDSTYEQYF.

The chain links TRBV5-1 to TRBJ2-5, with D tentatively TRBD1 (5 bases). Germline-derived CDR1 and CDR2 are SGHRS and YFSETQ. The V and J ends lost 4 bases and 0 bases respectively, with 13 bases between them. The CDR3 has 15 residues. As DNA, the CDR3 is TGCGCCAGCAGCCCCGGTAGGGGCTACCAAGAGACCCAGTACTTC. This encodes CASSPGRGYQETQYF.

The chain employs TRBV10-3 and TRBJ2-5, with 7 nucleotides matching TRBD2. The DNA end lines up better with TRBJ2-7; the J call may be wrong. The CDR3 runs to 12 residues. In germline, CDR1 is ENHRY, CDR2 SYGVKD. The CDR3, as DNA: TGTGCCACCAGGGAGGGTAACGACGAGCAGTACTTC. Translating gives CATREGNDEQYF.

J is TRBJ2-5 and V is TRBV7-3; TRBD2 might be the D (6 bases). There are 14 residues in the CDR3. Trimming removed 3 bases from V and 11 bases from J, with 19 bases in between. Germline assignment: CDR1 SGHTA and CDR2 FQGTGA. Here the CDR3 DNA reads TGTGCCAGCAGCTTGAGTCTAGCGACCAATGAGCAGTACTTC. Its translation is CASSLSLATNEQYF.

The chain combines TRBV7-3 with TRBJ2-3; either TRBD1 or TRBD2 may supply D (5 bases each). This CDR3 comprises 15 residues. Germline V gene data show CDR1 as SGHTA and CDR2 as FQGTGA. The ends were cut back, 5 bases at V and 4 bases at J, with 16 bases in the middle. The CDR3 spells CASSPGTAIADTQYF. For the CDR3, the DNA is TGTGCCAGCAGCCCAGGGACGGCGATCGCAGATACGCAGTATTTT.